A selection of T cell receptor beta chains follows, all from one sample in a study of cytomegalovirus exposure and HLA in healthy donors. Assay: immunoSEQ multiplex PCR; the TCRdb copy retains only in-frame clones and omits some. This sample carries about 210,000 clones, about 80% of them seen once, and the ten largest clones take 1.5% to 2%. Source material: PBMCs. These receptor sequences come from a male donor in good health and CMV-seronegative. Each CDR3 is given with its conserved first and last residue. A D gene is named only where the DNA matches it firmly. Clone size is shown for a subset of rows, as once, few, many or a class of expanded clone.

TRBD2	NA	TRBV2	TRBJ2-7	CASPTQSGGAPEQYF	TGTGCCAGCCCTACTCAAAGCGGGGGGGCACCCGAGCAGTACTTC
NA	few	TRBV7-9	TRBJ2-1	CASSLSGSINEQFF	TGTGCCAGCAGCTTAAGCGGGTCCATTAATGAGCAGTTCTTC
NA	NA	TRBV7-9	TRBJ2-7	CASSLFQGSSYEQYF	TGTGCCAGCAGCTTATTTCAGGGGAGCTCCTACGAGCAGTACTTC
TRBD2	NA	TRBV18	TRBJ2-5	CASSPGGGGYPEQYF	TGTGCCAGCTCACCGGGTGGCGGGGGGTACCCGGAGCAGTACTTC
TRBD1	NA	TRBV9	TRBJ2-5	CASSETGGLETQYF	TGTGCCAGCAGCGAAACAGGGGGTCTGGAGACCCAGTACTTC
NA	NA	TRBV5-8	TRBJ2-7	CASSLLAGIYEQYF	TGTGCCAGCAGCTTGCTCGCAGGGATCTACGAGCAGTACTTC
NA	NA	TRBV11-2	TRBJ2-2	CASSLVAVSTGELFF	TGTGCCAGCAGCTTAGTTGCTGTGAGCACCGGGGAGCTGTTTTTT
NA	few	TRBV5-4	TRBJ2-1	CASSTRTDYNEQFF	TGTGCCAGCAGCACCAGGACAGACTACAATGAGCAGTTCTTC
NA	NA	TRBV29-1	TRBJ2-1	CAVGGSSYNEQFF	TGCGCCGTGGGGGGATCCTCCTACAATGAGCAGTTCTTC
TRBD1	NA	TRBV7-9	TRBJ1-2	CASSPRDSTNYGYTF	TGTGCCAGCAGCCCCCGGGACAGCACTAACTATGGCTACACCTTC
NA	NA	TRBV9	TRBJ1-3	CASSVSGRSGNTIYF	TGTGCCAGCAGCGTCAGCGGGCGGTCGGGAAACACCATATATTTT
TRBD1	once	TRBV4-3	TRBJ1-2	CASSQDSAGGIGGYTF	TGCGCCAGCAGCCAAGATTCGGCAGGGGGTATTGGTGGCTACACCTTC
TRBD1	NA	TRBV30	TRBJ1-2	CAWSWTDRPFYGYTF	TGTGCCTGGAGCTGGACGGACAGGCCTTTCTATGGCTACACCTTC
TRBD2	NA	TRBV7-2	TRBJ2-3	CASSSSGGRTDTQYF	TGTGCCAGCAGCTCTAGCGGGGGGAGGACAGATACGCAGTATTTT
NA	few	TRBV28	TRBJ2-7	CASGRQNPYEQYF	TGTGCCAGCGGGCGACAGAACCCCTACGAGCAGTACTTC
NA	NA	TRBV18	TRBJ2-3	CASSPAQATEDTQYF	TGTGCCAGCTCACCAGCTCAGGCGACAGAAGATACGCAGTATTTT
NA	NA	TRBV6-4	TRBJ2-3	CASSPRRADTQYF	TGTGCCAGCAGCCCCCGACGGGCAGATACGCAGTATTTT
TRBD2	NA	TRBV25-1	TRBJ2-3	CASSGSGASTDTQYF	TGTGCCAGCAGTGGAAGCGGGGCCAGCACAGATACGCAGTATTTT
TRBD1	NA	TRBV19	TRBJ1-2	CASSMQGGVYGYTF	TGTGCCAGTAGTATGCAAGGGGGCGTGTATGGCTACACCTTC
NA	NA	TRBV5-4	TRBJ1-5	CASSLGGPDSNQPQHF	TGTGCCAGCAGCTTGGGGGGGCCAGATTCCAATCAGCCCCAGCATTTT
NA	NA	TRBV28	TRBJ1-2	CASILRGRDYGYTF	TGTGCCAGCATCCTTCGAGGGCGCGACTATGGCTACACCTTC
NA	NA	TRBV15	TRBJ1-1	CATSRDLSGNTEAFF	TGTGCCACCAGCAGAGATCTGTCGGGGAACACTGAAGCTTTCTTT
NA	NA	TRBV6-5	TRBJ2-7	CASSLAGALSYEQYF	TGTGCCAGCAGTCTAGCAGGGGCCCTCTCCTACGAGCAGTACTTC
TRBD2	once	TRBV6-1	TRBJ2-5	CASSEMRASGRAIETQYF	TGTGCCAGCAGTGAAATGCGGGCTAGCGGGAGGGCCATAGAGACCCAGTACTTC
TRBD1	few	TRBV27	TRBJ2-2	CASSGNHTGDTGELFF	TGTGCCAGCAGTGGAAACCACACAGGGGACACCGGGGAGCTGTTTTTT
TRBD2	NA	TRBV5-4	TRBJ2-7	CASSSRTSGAYEQYF	TGTGCCAGCAGCTCTAGGACTAGCGGGGCCTACGAGCAGTACTTC
NA	NA	TRBV9	TRBJ1-3	CASSVGTEINYGNTIYF	TGTGCCAGCAGCGTAGGGACAGAAATTAACTACGGAAACACCATATATTTT
NA	NA	TRBV19	TRBJ2-6	CASSITGSSGANVLTF	TGTGCCAGTAGTATTACGGGAAGCTCTGGGGCCAACGTCCTGACTTTC
NA	NA	TRBV5-4	TRBJ1-2	CASSLGWREGYTF	TGTGCCAGCAGCTTGGGATGGAGAGAGGGCTACACCTTC
NA	few	TRBV27	TRBJ2-5	CASSSRDTETQYF	TGTGCCAGCAGTTCCCGGGATACAGAGACCCAGTACTTC
TRBD2	NA	TRBV7-9	TRBJ2-7	CASSLGTRTYEQYF	TGTGCCAGCAGCTTAGGGACTAGGACCTACGAGCAGTACTTC
TRBD2	NA	TRBV27	TRBJ2-1	CASSLLLAGYNEQFF	TGTGCCAGCAGTTTATTGCTAGCGGGGTACAATGAGCAGTTCTTC
NA	NA	TRBV5-1	TRBJ1-4	CASSLATNEKLFF	TGCGCCAGCAGCCTTGCAACTAATGAAAAACTGTTTTTT
TRBD1	NA	TRBV7-7	TRBJ1-2	CASSLEDRADYGYTF	TGTGCCAGCAGCTTAGAGGACAGGGCTGACTATGGCTACACCTTC
TRBD2	few	TRBV5-1	TRBJ2-1	CASSLGGGAGNEQFF	TGCGCCAGCAGCTTGGGCGGGGGGGCGGGCAATGAGCAGTTCTTC
NA	once	TRBV9	TRBJ2-7	CASSAKTGGGDEQYF	TGTGCCAGCAGCGCTAAGACGGGAGGGGGCGACGAGCAGTACTTC
TRBD2	NA	TRBV4-1	TRBJ2-7	CASSQEVAGGPPQDF	TGCGCCAGCAGCCAAGAGGTAGCGGGAGGGCCCCCTCAGGACTTC
NA	NA	TRBV5-6	TRBJ1-1	CASSLEAMNTEAFF	TGTGCCAGCAGCTTGGAAGCCATGAACACTGAAGCTTTCTTT
NA	NA	TRBV5-8	TRBJ2-1	CASSLVQGGGYNEQFF	TGTGCCAGCAGCTTGGTGCAGGGAGGGGGCTACAATGAGCAGTTCTTC
NA	NA	TRBV25-1	TRBJ1-2	CASSEYIGGGLGYTF	TGTGCCAGCAGTGAATATATAGGTGGGGGCCTGGGCTACACCTTC
TRBD2	NA	TRBV11-2	TRBJ2-3	CASSRLGTSGSLTQYF	TGTGCCAGCAGCCGACTGGGGACTAGCGGGAGCCTTACGCAGTATTTT
NA	NA	TRBV5-6	TRBJ2-7	CASSLGAWNEQYF	TGTGCCAGCAGCTTGGGGGCCTGGAACGAGCAGTACTTC
TRBD1	NA	TRBV4-3	TRBJ1-1	CASSPGTATEAFF	TGCGCCAGCAGCCCAGGGACAGCCACTGAAGCTTTCTTT
TRBD2	NA	TRBV29-1	TRBJ2-7	CSAGGSPYEQYF	TGCAGCGCCGGGGGGAGTCCCTACGAGCAGTACTTC
TRBD1	NA	TRBV5-8	TRBJ1-4	CASSPGTGTANEKLFF	TGTGCCAGCAGCCCCGGGACAGGGACGGCTAATGAAAAACTGTTTTTT
NA	NA	TRBV21-1	TRBJ2-2	CASRWTEGFYTGELFF	TGTGCCAGCAGATGGACAGAAGGGTTTTACACCGGGGAGCTGTTTTTT
TRBD2	NA	TRBV4-3	TRBJ2-1	CASSQEAGANNEQFF	TGCGCCAGCAGCCAAGAAGCGGGGGCGAACAATGAGCAGTTCTTC
NA	NA	TRBV9	TRBJ2-6	CASSVGGGGANVLTF	TGTGCCAGCAGCGTAGGGGGCGGTGGGGCCAACGTCCTGACTTTC
TRBD1	NA	TRBV4-1	TRBJ1-6	CASSQAMGQGIGNSPLHF	TGCGCCAGCAGCCAAGCCATGGGACAGGGGATTGGTAATTCACCCCTCCACTTT
TRBD2	NA	TRBV6-6	TRBJ2-7	CASKSGGSDEQYF	TGTGCCAGCAAATCCGGGGGGAGTGACGAGCAGTACTTC
NA	NA	TRBV9	TRBJ2-1	CASSVVARSYNEQFF	TGTGCCAGCAGCGTAGTGGCTCGCTCCTACAATGAGCAGTTCTTC
TRBD2	NA	TRBV9	TRBJ2-3	CASSAGLAGGPTDTQYF	TGTGCCAGCAGCGCTGGACTAGCGGGAGGCCCCACAGATACGCAGTATTTT
NA	NA	TRBV9	TRBJ2-7	CASSAGDSAYEQYF	TGTGCCAGCAGCGCGGGGGACAGTGCCTACGAGCAGTACTTC
TRBD2	NA	TRBV2	TRBJ2-3	CASSDRGGTDTQYF	TGTGCCAGCAGTGACCGGGGGGGCACAGATACGCAGTATTTT
TRBD2	NA	TRBV4-2	TRBJ2-3	CASSQESTSGARWDTQYF	TGTGCCAGCAGCCAAGAGAGTACTAGCGGGGCTAGGTGGGATACGCAGTATTTT
NA	few	TRBV28	TRBJ1-1	CASSFIWAIHRVGAEAFF	TGTGCCAGCAGTTTTATTTGGGCAATCCACAGGGTTGGCGCTGAAGCTTTCTTT
TRBD1	NA	TRBV19	TRBJ1-5	CASSSRGIRSNQPQHF	TGTGCCAGTAGTAGCAGGGGGATTCGAAGCAATCAGCCCCAGCATTTT